The 28 T cell receptor beta chains presented below share a single source sample, sequenced in a study of T cells in Graves' hyperthyroidism and ophthalmopathy. The TCR beta CDR3 regions underwent amplification using RNA transcripts as the source. During a first-round RT-PCR of the TCR CDR3, the HTBI primer set was used. TCRdb processed the multiplex PCR reads anew with MiXCR; each CDR3 protein has one entry. The sample lists 600,000 to 850,000 distinct CDR3 sequences; roughly a sixth were seen once. Sequenced material: blood. The receptors derive from a woman between 50 and 59 years old with Graves' hyperthyroidism that later progressed to Graves' ophthalmopathy.

V is TRBV19 and J is TRBJ2-3, with TRBD2 matching 7 bases. Trimming cost V 3 bases and J 2 bases; bases outside gene matches: 8. The CDR3 covers 16 residues. From germline, CDR1 is LNHDA and CDR2 SQIVND (reference sequence). Here the CDR3 reads CASSIEWSGDTDTQYF. In DNA form, the CDR3 reads TGTGCCAGTAGTATTGAGTGGAGCGGGGACACAGATACGCAGTATTTT.

This chain links TRBV27 with TRBJ2-7; a weak D match, TRBD1 (5 bases). Germline CDR1 is MNHEY and CDR2 is SMNVEV (reference sequence). The CDR3 is made up of 13 amino acids. V was shortened by 6 bases and J by 0 bases, with 9 bases between the two germline ends. CDR3 sequence: CASRGVDSYEQYF. The CDR3 nucleotides are TGTGCCAGCAGAGGGGTAGACTCCTACGAGCAGTACTTC.

In this sample, this clonotype turned up many times. The chain links TRBV7-6 to TRBJ2-1, with D possibly called TRBD1 or TRBD2 (5 bases each). This CDR3 contains 13 residues. The V end lost 2 bases, the J end lost 9 bases, and 11 bases lay between the germline ends. Germline V CDR1 and CDR2: SGHVS, FNYEAQ. As DNA, the CDR3 is TGTGCCAGCAGCTTATTGGGGGAGCGTGAGCAGTTCTTC. Its protein product is CASSLLGEREQFF.

V is TRBV6-1 and J is TRBJ1-6; D gene ambiguous. Germline values: CDR1 MNHNS, CDR2 SASEGT. The CDR3 totals 15 residues. V was cut by 2 bases and J by 7 bases, with 12 bases left in between. This chain's CDR3 is CASSEPGGGNSPLHF. The CDR3 nucleotides read TGTGCCAGCAGTGAACCCGGAGGAGGGAATTCACCCCTCCACTTT.

This clonotype was seen only a few times. The J gene is TRBJ1-5, the V gene TRBV6-1; D unclear. This CDR3 spans 14 amino acids. V gave up 1 base and J gave up 4 bases, with 8 bases separating them. In germline, CDR1 is MNHNS, CDR2 SASEGT. CDR3 region: CASSEGPVNQPQHF. The CDR3 DNA follows: TGTGCCAGCAGTGAAGGGCCGGTGAATCAGCCCCAGCATTTT.

This clonotype occurred many times. As DNA, the CDR3 is TGTGCCTGGAGTGGGGGTCAGATCTACGAGCAGTACTTC. It specifies CAWSGGQIYEQYF. The chain combines TRBV30 with TRBJ2-7, with D unresolved. Trimming took 1 base from V and 3 from J, leaving 10 bases between them. This CDR3 region has 13 residues. Per germline, CDR1 GTSNPN and CDR2 SVGIG (reference sequence).

The chain couples TRBV29-1 to TRBJ2-5; 8 positions match TRBD1. After removal of 5 bases from V and 2 bases from J, the junction contained 10 bases not matched to a gene. CDR1 and CDR2 from the germline V gene are SQVTM and ANQGSEA. The CDR3 totals 15 residues. The CDR3 sequence is CSVTRDRTPQETQYF. For the CDR3, the DNA is TGCAGCGTTACACGGGACAGGACCCCACAAGAGACCCAGTACTTC.

This clonotype was counted only a few times. This could be a read error, since a much larger clone is one nucleotide away. The chain combines TRBV11-2 with TRBJ1-2, with D unresolved. The CDR3 is 12 amino acids. Germline-derived CDR1 and CDR2 are SGHAT and FQNNGV. Trimming removed 0 bases at V and 6 bases at J, with 5 bases between. CDR3 in amino acids: CASSLEADGYTF. CDR3 sequence (DNA): TGTGCCAGCAGCTTAGAAGCGGATGGCTACACCTTC.

The rearrangement uses TRBV28 and TRBJ2-4; D possibly uses TRBD1 or TRBD2 (5 bases each). CDR1 and CDR2 from the germline V gene are MDHEN and SYDVKM. Trimming removed 3 bases at V and 0 bases at J, with 15 bases between. This CDR3 has 17 amino acids. The CDR3 loop is CASSLGPGQLAKNIQYF. The CDR3 coding sequence is TGTGCCAGCAGTTTGGGACCCGGGCAACTAGCCAAAAACATTCAGTACTTC.

This clonotype turned up a few times. The chain links TRBV6-1 to TRBJ2-7; TRBD2 agrees at 10 bases. In germline, CDR1 is MNHNS, CDR2 SASEGT. V lost 7 bases, J lost 5 bases, and 8 bases stayed unmatched. This CDR3 has 14 amino acids. CDR3 nucleotides: TGTGCCAGCACCCAGAGCGGGGGGGCTCACGAGCAGTACTTC. Translated, it gives CASTQSGGAHEQYF.

The rearrangement joins TRBV6-1 to TRBJ1-4; no clear D. The V end was cut by 7 bases, the J end by 4 bases, with 10 bases between. The germline CDR1 and CDR2 sequences are MNHNS and SASEGT. The CDR3 loop spans 13 amino acids. The CDR3 here is CASNGGINEKLFF. The CDR3 DNA follows: TGTGCCAGCAATGGCGGGATTAATGAAAAACTGTTTTTT.

The gene calls are TRBV15 and TRBJ2-7, with D maybe TRBD1 (6 bases). CDR1 is LNHNV, CDR2 YYDKDF, per germline (reference sequence). The CDR3 consists of 15 residues. Trimming removed 0 bases from V and 1 base from J, with 10 bases in between. The CDR3 nucleotides read TGTGCCACCAGCAGAGATCTGGGGACATCCTACGAGCAGTACTTC. The encoded protein is CATSRDLGTSYEQYF.

The chain couples TRBV6-1 to TRBJ2-3, with 9 bases aligning to TRBD2. The CDR3 has 15 residues. V shed 4 bases and J 2 bases; nucleotides not matched to a gene: 4. Germline V lookup: CDR1 MNHNS, CDR2 SASEGT. The DNA for the CDR3 is TGTGCCAGCAGTGGCGGGGGGGGGATCACAGATACGCAGTATTTT. The encoded protein is CASSGGGGITDTQYF.

This chain connects TRBV6-6 to TRBJ2-3, with 8 bases that match TRBD2. The CDR3 covers 18 residues. With 0 bases clipped from V and 4 bases from J, the junction kept 12 bases outside the gene matches. Per germline, CDR1 MNHNY and CDR2 SVGAGI (reference sequence). The DNA for the CDR3 is TGTGCCAGCAGTTACTCGATTCCCGGGGGGGCATTCGCAGATACGCAGTATTTT. As protein: CASSYSIPGGAFADTQYF.

The chain links TRBV6-2 or TRBV6-3 to TRBJ2-6; 7 bases are shared with TRBD1. J gave up 3 bases and V 5 bases, and 4 bases lay outside the gene matches. CDR3 length: 15 amino acids. Germline loops: CDR1 MNHEY, CDR2 SVGEGT. The CDR3 DNA is TGTGCCAGCAGTCCAGACAGGGTTGGGGCCAACGTCCTGACTTTC. This sequence encodes CASSPDRVGANVLTF.

This clonotype was recorded at least ten times. The chain uses TRBV3-1 and TRBJ1-1; 8 nucleotides line up with TRBD1. The ends lost 4 bases at V and 5 bases at J; junction bases unmatched: 15. CDR1 is LGHDT, CDR2 YNNKEL, per germline (reference sequence). The CDR3 runs to 17 residues. Here the CDR3 DNA reads TGTGCCAGCAGCCGCGCCTCCAGTAGACAGGGGAGGACTGAAGCTTTCTTT. Translation: CASSRASSRQGRTEAFF. Filled out from reference TRBV3-1 and TRBJ1-1, the complete variable domain reads DTAVSQTPKYLVTQMGNDKSIKCEQNLGHDTMYWYKQDSKKFLKIMFSYNNKELIINETVPNRFSPKSPDKAHLNLHINSLELGDSAVYFCASSRASSRQGRTEAFFGQGTRLTVV.

This clonotype was detected a few times. At one end, the junction sequence differs from germline, possibly due to a read error. This CDR3 is CATSLVSGGINEQFF. Here the CDR3 DNA reads TGCGCCACCAGCTTGGTTAGCGGGGGGATAAATGAGCAGTTCTTC. V is TRBV5-1 and J is TRBJ2-1; 10 nucleotides match TRBD2. This CDR3 is 15 amino acids long. CDR1 is SGHRS and CDR2 is YFSETQ in the germline V gene.

This chain links TRBV7-9 with TRBJ1-1; D gene uncertain. Trimming removed 5 bases from V and 11 bases from J, with 18 bases in between. Germline V gene data show CDR1 as SEHNR and CDR2 as FQNEAQ (reference sequence). The CDR3 covers 13 residues. This chain's CDR3 is CASSGFGRMGAFF. The CDR3 DNA reads as TGTGCCAGCAGCGGCTTTGGGAGGATGGGGGCTTTCTTT. The full variable domain, in which reference TRBV7-9 and TRBJ1-1 provide the parts outside the CDR3, is DTGVSQNPRHKITKRGQNVTFRCDPISEHNRLYWYRQTLGQGPEFLTYFQNEAQLEKSRLLSDRFSAERPKGSFSTLEIQRTEQGDSAMYLCASSGFGRMGAFFGQGTRLTVV.

This clonotype has a count of ten or more. CDR3 residues: CASSGQVNTEAFF. In DNA, the CDR3 is TGTGCCAGCAGTGGACAGGTGAACACTGAAGCTTTCTTT. The chain has TRBV7-6 and TRBJ1-1, with TRBD1 matching 7 bases. The junction had 1 base not matched to a gene; V was cut back by 6 bases and J by 0 bases. The CDR3 spans 13 residues. Germline values: CDR1 SGHVS, CDR2 FNYEAQ.

The rearrangement uses TRBV20-1 and TRBJ1-1; TRBD1 matches at 7 bases. This CDR3 is built from 16 residues. Trimming removed 1 base from V and 1 base from J; junction bases left unmatched: 9. Germline V lookup: CDR1 DFQATT, CDR2 SNEGSKA (reference sequence). DNA of the CDR3: TGCAGTGCTAGAGGCACATCAGGGGGTGAGAACACTGAAGCTTTCTTT. Translated: CSARGTSGGENTEAFF.

The table lists this clonotype with many counts. The rearrangement joins TRBV20-1 to TRBJ1-5; 7 bases align to TRBD1. CDR1 and CDR2 (germline): DFQATT, SNEGSKA (reference sequence). This CDR3 is 14 amino acids long. V shed 3 bases, J shed 4 bases, and the junction held 6 bases outside the gene matches. The CDR3: CSASITGQNQPQHF. The CDR3 DNA reads TGCAGTGCTAGTATAACGGGACAGAATCAGCCCCAGCATTTT.

This clonotype was seen more than once but under ten times. The CDR3, as DNA: TGTGCCAGCAGCTTAGGACTGCGCTCTGGGGCCAACGTCCTGACTTTC. Translated: CASSLGLRSGANVLTF. The rearrangement uses TRBV7-8 and TRBJ2-6; D unresolved. Trimming removed 1 base from V and 0 bases from J, with 7 bases in between. The CDR3 is 16 amino acids. The V gene's germline CDR1 is SGHVS and CDR2 FQNEAQ.

This clonotype was recorded at least ten times. In DNA form, the CDR3 reads TGTGCCAGCAGTTCGACAGTCCCCTACGAGCAGTACTTC. Its protein product is CASSSTVPYEQYF. V usage is TRBV28 and J usage is TRBJ2-7, with a possible D match to TRBD1 (5 bases). The V end lost 4 bases, the J end lost 2 bases, and 9 bases lay between the germline ends. CDR1 MDHEN and CDR2 SYDVKM come from the germline V gene. The CDR3 has 13 amino acids.

The chain links TRBV5-4 to TRBJ2-2; D ambiguous. Trimming cost V 0 bases and J 1 base, with 7 bases left between them. From germline, CDR1 is SGHNT and CDR2 YYREEE (reference sequence). The CDR3 extends over 15 amino acids. The CDR3 loop is CASSLEARNTGELFF. The CDR3 DNA sequence: TGTGCCAGCAGCTTGGAGGCCAGGAACACCGGGGAGCTGTTTTTT. The whole variable domain, remainder taken from reference TRBV5-4 and TRBJ2-2, is ETGVTQSPTHLIKTRGQQVTLRCSSQSGHNTVSWYQQALGQGPQFIFQYYREEENGRGNFPPRFSGLQFPNYSSELNVNALELDDSALYLCASSLEARNTGELFFGEGSRLTVL.

This clonotype was seen more than once but under ten times. This sequence joins TRBV5-1 and TRBJ2-3, with D possibly TRBD1 on 6 matching bases. V was pared by 4 bases and J by 3 bases, with 12 bases between. Germline V gives CDR1 SGHRS, CDR2 YFSETQ. This CDR3 region has 14 residues. The CDR3 sequence is CASSQPRGTDTQYF. CDR3 sequence (DNA): TGCGCCAGCAGCCAACCAAGGGGGACAGATACGCAGTATTTT.

The table lists this clonotype with many counts. V and J are TRBV7-2 and TRBJ1-6, with no clear D. V was trimmed by 4 bases and J by 6 bases, leaving 10 bases between them. CDR1 and CDR2 from the germline V gene are SGHTA and FQGNSA. This CDR3 has 14 residues. The CDR3 loop is CASSSPSSNSPLHF. The CDR3 bases are TGTGCCAGCAGCTCCCCCTCTTCTAATTCACCCCTCCACTTT.

The chain links TRBV7-9 to TRBJ2-1; D is undetermined. V was trimmed by 5 bases and J by 2 bases, leaving 13 bases between them. Germline V gene data show CDR1 as SEHNR and CDR2 as FQNEAQ (reference sequence). This CDR3 is 15 amino acids long. The CDR3 sequence is CASSLPGRPYNEQFF. The DNA for the CDR3 is TGTGCCAGCAGCCTCCCCGGGCGGCCCTACAATGAGCAGTTCTTC.

The sample holds many counts of this clonotype. The chain links TRBV2 to TRBJ2-1, with D possibly matching TRBD2 (7 bases). The CDR3 length is 16 residues. Germline CDR1 and CDR2: SNHLY and FYNNEI. V was trimmed by 7 bases and J by 6 bases, leaving 22 bases between them. The CDR3 protein is CASTPLGRGRGNEQFF. DNA for the CDR3: TGTGCCAGCACTCCCCTCGGTAGGGGGAGGGGCAATGAGCAGTTCTTC.